Following are 9 T cell receptor beta chains from one sample sequenced in a study of blood T cell repertoires in COVID-19. Profiled with immunoSEQ multiplex PCR; TCRdb holds only in-frame clones, not every one. The repertoire holds roughly 120,000 clones, with about two thirds as singletons. The sequencing sample was made of peripheral blood. The receptors originated from a human donor with acute or convalescent COVID-19. The donor label of this sample is uncertain.

V is TRBV2 and J is TRBJ1-4; 9 bases are a match to TRBD1. Trimming cost V 6 bases and J 6 bases; bases outside gene matches: 14. CDR3 size: 17 residues. Germline CDR1 reads SNHLY; CDR2 reads FYNNEI. The CDR3 nucleotides are TGTGCCAGCAGGGGAGGGGTTCCGACAGGGGGATATGAAAAACTGTTTTTT. It translates to CASRGGVPTGGYEKLFF.

This chain links TRBV5-1 with TRBJ2-3, with D possibly matching TRBD1 (5 bases). Trimming removed 0 bases at V and 3 bases at J, with 8 bases between. The CDR3 is made up of 14 amino acids. Germline V gene data show CDR1 as SGHRS and CDR2 as YFSETQ. The CDR3 bases are TGCGCCAGCAGCTTGGGACAGCAAACAGATACGCAGTATTTT. Translating gives CASSLGQQTDTQYF.

CDR3 sequence: CASMKERGDTQYF. The CDR3 DNA reads TGTGCCAGTATGAAAGAGCGGGGGGATACGCAGTATTTT. The V gene is TRBV2, the J gene TRBJ2-3; TRBD2 matches at 8 bases. J lost 6 bases, V lost 9 bases, and 8 bases had no gene match. The CDR3 loop spans 13 amino acids. Germline CDR1 and CDR2: SNHLY and FYNNEI.

This clone was recorded only once. The DNA of the CDR3 is TGTGCCAGCAGCAAAGCTGCCGGACAGGGGACCTCTGTTGAATCCTACGAGCAGTACTTC. This codes for CASSKAAGQGTSVESYEQYF. This chain connects TRBV21-1 to TRBJ2-7; TRBD1, the table's D call, lacks a check against the DNA. TRBV21-1 is recorded as a pseudogene. The CDR3 is 20 amino acids.

CDR3 sequence: CASSEVIAGGPTDTQYF. For the CDR3, the DNA is TGTGCCAGCAGTGAAGTAATAGCGGGGGGGCCCACAGATACGCAGTATTTT. The chain recombines TRBV6-1 with TRBJ2-3; the match to TRBD2 covers 11 bases. With 1 base clipped from V and 2 bases from J, the junction kept 5 bases outside the gene matches. The length of the CDR3 is 17 residues. Per the germline V gene, CDR1 is MNHNS and CDR2 is SASEGT.

This clone was found a few times. V gene TRBV28 combines with J gene TRBJ2-7; tentative D call: TRBD2 (5 bases). This CDR3 has 13 residues. V lost 7 bases, J lost 1 base, and 11 bases lay in between. Germline assignment: CDR1 MDHEN and CDR2 SYDVKM. The CDR3 sequence is CASTPRGSYEQYV. As DNA, the CDR3 is TGTGCCAGCACCCCTCGGGGATCCTACGAGCAGTACGTC.

This clone was counted between two and nine times. The chain combines TRBV7-9 with TRBJ2-1; 8 bases fit TRBD1. The germline gives CDR1 SEHNR, CDR2 FQNEAQ (reference sequence). The CDR3 length is 17 residues. V shed 5 bases, J shed 0 bases, and the junction held 9 bases outside the gene matches. The CDR3 DNA sequence: TGTGCCAGCAGCCCCAGGACAGGGTCAAGCTCCTACAATGAGCAGTTCTTC. This gives the protein CASSPRTGSSSYNEQFF.

The genes are TRBV28 and TRBJ2-4, with TRBD1 as a possible D gene (7 bases). With 2 bases removed from V and 7 bases from J, the gap between germline ends came to 15 bases. In germline, CDR1 is MDHEN, CDR2 SYDVKM. This CDR3 has 15 residues. The CDR3 protein is CASSLGGTVLNIQYF. Written as DNA, the CDR3 is TGTGCCAGCAGTTTAGGAGGGACAGTTCTGAACATTCAGTACTTC.

This clone is a singleton in its sample. This chain links TRBV7-3 with TRBJ2-5; no definite D call. Trimming removed 5 bases at V and 2 bases at J, with 9 bases between. CDR1 is SGHTA, CDR2 FQGTGA, per germline. The CDR3 sequence is 13 residues long. The CDR3 sequence is CASSPRHQETQYF. The CDR3 nucleotides read TGTGCCAGCAGCCCGCGACATCAAGAGACCCAGTACTTC.